One and the same sample provided the 19 T cell receptor beta chains below, sequenced in a study of cytomegalovirus exposure and HLA in healthy donors. PCR was performed using 60 Vbeta and 13 Jbeta primers. Profiled with immunoSEQ multiplex PCR; TCRdb holds only in-frame clones, not every one. Among 150,000 or so clones listed, around three quarters were seen once. What was sequenced was PBMCs. The source of these receptors is a woman in her forties in good health and CMV-seronegative.

This rearrangement joins TRBV5-1 to TRBJ1-2; D not certain. CDR3 length: 15 residues. Germline CDR1 is SGHRS and CDR2 is YFSETQ. V dropped 1 base and J dropped 8 bases, with 18 bases sitting between them. The CDR3 here is CASSLLGGDWGGYTF. Here the CDR3 DNA reads TGCGCCAGCAGCTTGCTCGGCGGGGATTGGGGAGGCTACACCTTC.

The V gene is TRBV29-1, the J gene TRBJ2-3, with 7 positions matching TRBD2. The germline gives CDR1 SQVTM, CDR2 ANQGSEA. There are 13 residues in the CDR3. V lost 1 base, J lost 9 bases, and 7 bases stayed unmatched. The CDR3 reads CSVEVSWGGTQYF. The CDR3 DNA follows: TGCAGCGTTGAAGTGAGTTGGGGGGGGACGCAGTATTTT.

The gene calls are TRBV19 and TRBJ1-1; 9 bases match TRBD1. V shed 5 bases, J shed 12 bases, and the junction held 13 bases outside the gene matches. The CDR3 is made up of 14 amino acids. From germline, CDR1 is LNHDA and CDR2 SQIVND (reference sequence). The CDR3 DNA is TGTGCCAGTAGTCTATCACAGGGGGCATTTGGTCCTTTCTTT. This gives the protein CASSLSQGAFGPFF. The whole variable domain, remainder taken from reference TRBV19 and TRBJ1-1, is DGGITQSPKYLFRKEGQNVTLSCEQNLNHDAMYWYRQDPGQGLRLIYYSQIVNDFQKGDIAEGYSVSREKKESFPLTVTSAQKNPTAFYLCASSLSQGAFGPFFGQGTRLTVV.

The chain links TRBV10-3 to TRBJ1-2; 8 bases agree with TRBD1. Germline V gene data show CDR1 as ENHRY and CDR2 as SYGVKD. The CDR3 is 15 residues long. V gave up 2 bases and J gave up 4 bases; unmatched junction bases: 6. CDR3 in DNA: TGTGCCATCAGTGAGAGGACAGGGACCCCCTATGGCTACACCTTC. Its protein product is CAISERTGTPYGYTF.

The V call is TRBV19, the J call TRBJ1-5; 8 nucleotides align to TRBD1. The CDR3 spans 14 residues. V shed 2 bases and J 4 bases; nucleotides not matched to a gene: 1. CDR1 LNHDA and CDR2 SQIVND come from the germline V gene (reference sequence). Here the CDR3 DNA reads TGTGCCAGTAGTATACAGGGGGCGAATCAGCCCCAGCATTTT. Translation: CASSIQGANQPQHF.

In regard to this clone: Relative to the germline gene, one junction end is altered; a read error may explain this. This chain joins TRBV6-6 and TRBJ2-1, with TRBD2 as a possible D gene (5 bases). There are 11 residues in the CDR3. Germline-derived CDR1 and CDR2 are MNHNY and SVGAGI (reference sequence). CDR3 nucleotides: TGCGCCGTGGGCCAGGAGGATGAGCAGTTCTTC. As protein: CAVGQEDEQFF.

The chain carries TRBV9 and TRBJ1-4; D is perhaps TRBD1 (6 bases). Trimming pared 4 bases from V and 8 bases from J, leaving 15 bases between. Germline loops: CDR1 SGDLS, CDR2 YYNGEE. The length of the CDR3 is 14 residues. The CDR3 region has the DNA TGTGCCAGCAGCCCCTTTGGGGGCGGCGAAAAACTGTTTTTT. Its translation is CASSPFGGGEKLFF. The variable domain in full, completed from reference TRBV9 and TRBJ1-4, reads DSGVTQTPKHLITATGQRVTLRCSPRSGDLSVYWYQQSLDQGLQFLIQYYNGEERAKGNILERFSAQQFPDLHSELNLSSLELGDSALYFCASSPFGGGEKLFFGSGTQLSVL.

The V and J genes are TRBV29-1 and TRBJ1-1, with 8 bases identical to TRBD1. From germline, CDR1 is SQVTM and CDR2 ANQGSEA. This CDR3 spans 11 amino acids. Trimming at V came to 7 bases and at J to 4 bases, leaving 2 bases not matched to a gene. CDR3 residues: CSAGQGTEAFF. In DNA, the CDR3 is TGCAGCGCAGGACAGGGCACTGAAGCTTTCTTT.

The J gene is TRBJ1-1, the V gene TRBV30; a weak D match, TRBD1 (5 bases). The length of the CDR3 is 12 residues. Trimming cost V 4 bases and J 6 bases, with 12 bases left between them. Looked up from germline, CDR1 is GTSNPN and CDR2 is SVGIG (reference sequence). The CDR3 sequence: CAWNDGGAEAFF. CDR3 DNA: TGTGCCTGGAACGACGGGGGGGCTGAAGCTTTCTTT.

In its sample, this clone was seen once. This chain joins TRBV11-2 and TRBJ1-5; perhaps TRBD1 as D (6 bases). The V gene lost 4 bases and the J gene lost 0 bases, with 16 bases spanning the gap. The CDR3 has 17 amino acids. Germline CDR1 and CDR2: SGHAT and FQNNGV. The DNA for the CDR3 is TGTGCCAGCAGCTCCCGCTCAGGGGATTTTAGCAATCAGCCCCAGCATTTT. This codes for CASSSRSGDFSNQPQHF.

The count of this clone is one. The chain carries TRBV29-1 and TRBJ1-1; D may be TRBD1 (6 bases). Trimming pared 4 bases from V and 1 base from J, leaving 16 bases between. Looked up from germline, CDR1 is SQVTM and CDR2 is ANQGSEA. The CDR3 is 15 residues long. CDR3 loop: CSVGGLQPGNTEAFF. CDR3 coding DNA: TGCAGCGTTGGGGGGCTCCAGCCAGGGAACACTGAAGCTTTCTTT.

The chain combines TRBV6-6 with TRBJ2-7; the D is unclear. V lost 4 bases, J lost 7 bases, and 8 bases lay in between. Germline V gives CDR1 MNHNY, CDR2 SVGAGI (reference sequence). The CDR3 totals 11 residues. The CDR3 protein is CASSSLLEQYF. CDR3 nucleotides: TGTGCCAGCAGTTCACTCTTGGAGCAGTACTTC.

The rearrangement joins TRBV28 to TRBJ1-6; 7 nucleotides align to TRBD1. Germline CDR1 is MDHEN and CDR2 is SYDVKM. This CDR3 region has 13 residues. V was pared by 2 bases and J by 8 bases, with 0 bases of the junction left unmatched. The CDR3 loop reads CASSLQGDSPLHF. For the CDR3, the DNA is TGTGCCAGCAGTTTACAGGGGGATTCACCCCTCCACTTT.

The chain employs TRBV6-5 and TRBJ1-1; no reliable D call. CDR3 size: 13 residues. Trimming took 7 bases from V and 3 from J, leaving 12 bases between them. The germline gives CDR1 MNHEY, CDR2 SVGAGI. CDR3: CASTRTPYTEAFF. CDR3 nucleotide sequence: TGTGCCAGCACAAGAACACCCTACACTGAAGCTTTCTTT.

This clone was detected only a few times. The CDR3 DNA follows: TGTGCCAGCAGCGCCCGACTAGCGGACTACAATGAGCAGTTCTTC. This encodes CASSARLADYNEQFF. The chain has TRBV7-9 and TRBJ2-1, with 9 positions matching TRBD2. The germline CDR1 and CDR2 sequences are SEHNR and FQNEAQ (reference sequence). CDR3 length: 15 residues. J was trimmed by 3 bases and V by 5 bases; bases with no gene match: 5.

The chain links TRBV6-5 to TRBJ2-5; TRBD1 matches at 9 bases. V shed 2 bases and J 4 bases; nucleotides not matched to a gene: 2. There are 14 residues in the CDR3. The germline gives CDR1 MNHEY, CDR2 SVGAGI. This CDR3 reads CASSYGQGRETQYF. CDR3 in DNA: TGTGCCAGCAGTTACGGACAGGGGCGAGAGACCCAGTACTTC.

The chain carries TRBV6-5 and TRBJ2-7, with D maybe TRBD2 (5 bases). The V and J ends lost 6 bases and 5 bases respectively, with 17 bases between them. CDR1 and CDR2 (germline): MNHEY, SVGAGI. This CDR3 has 14 residues. The CDR3 region is CASRPRRSNDEQYF. CDR3 DNA sequence: TGTGCCAGCAGGCCCAGGAGGTCCAACGACGAGCAGTACTTC.

The V call is TRBV5-6, the J call TRBJ1-2; D not certain. The germline gives CDR1 SGHDT, CDR2 YYEEEE. V was clipped by 4 bases and J by 4 bases, with 17 bases between them. The CDR3 has 15 residues. Here the CDR3 reads CASSPRGGRSYGYTF. CDR3 sequence (DNA): TGTGCCAGCAGCCCTCGTGGAGGCCGGAGCTATGGCTACACCTTC.

This sequence joins TRBV6-1 and TRBJ1-5, with 8 bases identical to TRBD1. Looked up from germline, CDR1 is MNHNS and CDR2 is SASEGT. V dropped 2 bases and J dropped 7; count of bases not matched to a gene: 7. The CDR3 is made up of 15 amino acids. CDR3 protein: CASSERTGLGQPQHF. Here the CDR3 DNA reads TGTGCCAGCAGTGAAAGGACAGGGTTAGGCCAGCCCCAGCATTTT.